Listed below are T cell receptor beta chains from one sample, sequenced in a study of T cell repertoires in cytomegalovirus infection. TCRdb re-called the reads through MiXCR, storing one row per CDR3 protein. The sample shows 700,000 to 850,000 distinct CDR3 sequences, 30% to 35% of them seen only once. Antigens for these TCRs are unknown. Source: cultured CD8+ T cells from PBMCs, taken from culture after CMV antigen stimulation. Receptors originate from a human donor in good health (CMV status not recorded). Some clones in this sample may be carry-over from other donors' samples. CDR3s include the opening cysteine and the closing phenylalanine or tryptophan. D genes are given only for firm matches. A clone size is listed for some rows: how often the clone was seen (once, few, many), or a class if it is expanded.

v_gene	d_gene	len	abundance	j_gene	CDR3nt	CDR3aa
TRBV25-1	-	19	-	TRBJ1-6	TGTGCCAGCAGTGACCACGGGGGGCGCGTCAGCTCCTATAATTCACCCCTCCACTTT	CASSDHGGRVSSYNSPLHF
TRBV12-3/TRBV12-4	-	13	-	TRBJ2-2	TGTGCCAGCAGTCCCCAGGTTCACGGGGAGCTGTTTTTT	CASSPQVHGELFF
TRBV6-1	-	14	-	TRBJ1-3	TGTGCCAGCAGTGAAAAAGGCGGTGGAAACACCATATATTTT	CASSEKGGGNTIYF
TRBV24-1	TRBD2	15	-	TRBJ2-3	TGTGCCACCTCCCTCTTAGCGGGGGACACAGATACGCAGTATTTT	CATSLLAGDTDTQYF
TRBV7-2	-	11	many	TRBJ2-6	TGTGCCATCCCCAGGGCCAACGTCCTGACTTTC	CAIPRANVLTF
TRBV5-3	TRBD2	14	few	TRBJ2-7	TGTGCCAGCAGCGTCGCTAGCGGGGATTACGAGCAGTACTTC	CASSVASGDYEQYF
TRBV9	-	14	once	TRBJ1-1	TGTGCCAGCAGCGAAGGGATAGGGGACACTGAAGCTTTCTTT	CASSEGIGDTEAFF
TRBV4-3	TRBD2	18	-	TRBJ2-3	TGCGCCAGCAGCCAGGGTTTGTGGACTAGCGGGGGGGTCAATACGCAGTATTTT	CASSQGLWTSGGVNTQYF
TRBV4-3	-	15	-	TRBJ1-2	TGCGCCAGCAGCCAAGTTCCGGACTCTAACTATGGCTACACCTTC	CASSQVPDSNYGYTF
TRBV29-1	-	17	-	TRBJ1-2	TGCAGCGTTGAACTACTAAGACCGACAGACCGCCTCTATGGCTACACCTTC	CSVELLRPTDRLYGYTF
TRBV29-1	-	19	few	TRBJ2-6	TGCAGCGTTGAAGACACCCAGGCGGGTCTAGTCTCTGGGGCCAACGTCCTGACTTTC	CSVEDTQAGLVSGANVLTF
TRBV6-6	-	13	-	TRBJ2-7	TGTGCCAGCAGTGATACGGCCGGATACGAGCAGTACTTC	CASSDTAGYEQYF
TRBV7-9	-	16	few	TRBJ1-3	TGTGCCAGCAGCTTAGTCTCCCACCCCTCTGGAAACACCATATATTTT	CASSLVSHPSGNTIYF
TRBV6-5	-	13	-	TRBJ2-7	TGTGCCAGCAGTTATTTCAAGTCCTACGAGCAGTACTTC	CASSYFKSYEQYF
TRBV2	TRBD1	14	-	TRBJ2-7	TGTGCCAGCAGGTGGGACAGGGTTCCCTACGAGCAGTACTTC	CASRWDRVPYEQYF
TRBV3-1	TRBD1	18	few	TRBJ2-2	TGTGCCAGCAGCCACTTGGACAGGTCTTTACCGAACACCGGGGAGCTGTTTTTT	CASSHLDRSLPNTGELFF
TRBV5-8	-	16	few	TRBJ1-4	TGTGCCAGCAGCTTTGGGAATTATGCAACTAATGAAAAACTGTTTTTT	CASSFGNYATNEKLFF